What follows are 12 T cell receptor beta chains derived from one specimen sequenced in a study of OX40 agonist ivuxolimab in advanced cancers. The method was immunoSEQ multiplex PCR; TCRdb's version includes in-frame clones alone and lacks a portion of them. The sample records tens of thousands of clones, roughly 84% being singletons. The sample consisted of CD4+ or CD8+ T cells sorted from blood, taken in a trial of the OX40 agonist ivuxolimab. These receptors came from an adult with an advanced solid tumor such as melanoma, head and neck, liver or kidney cancer.

The gene calls are TRBV7-3 and TRBJ2-1; 7 bases fit TRBD2. The germline CDR1 and CDR2 sequences are SGHTA and FQGTGA. The CDR3 is made up of 13 amino acids. Trimming cost V 2 bases and J 6 bases; bases outside gene matches: 1. The DNA of the CDR3 is TGTGCCAGCAGCTTAGCTAGCGGCAATGAGCAGTTCTTC. Amino acids: CASSLASGNEQFF.

The chain has TRBV14 and TRBJ1-2; 8 nucleotides agree with TRBD1. V gave up 4 bases and J gave up 4 bases; unmatched junction bases: 8. The germline CDR1 and CDR2 sequences are SGHDN and FVKESK. This CDR3 region has 15 residues. The CDR3 nucleotides are TGTGCCAGCAGCCTCCGACAGGGGATGACCTATGGCTACACCTTC. The encoded protein is CASSLRQGMTYGYTF.

The V and J genes are TRBV9 and TRBJ1-3, with 8 bases aligning to TRBD1. Germline V gene lookup returns CDR1 SGDLS and CDR2 YYNGEE. The junction had 6 bases not matched to a gene; V was cut back by 0 bases and J by 4 bases. The CDR3 extends over 16 amino acids. CDR3 nucleotide sequence: TGTGCCAGCAGCGTAGGGCCGACAGGGGACGGAAACACCATATATTTT. It is translated as CASSVGPTGDGNTIYF.

The chain employs TRBV7-2 and TRBJ2-5; D is unresolved. V was clipped by 1 base and J by 4 bases, with 10 bases between them. This CDR3 spans 14 amino acids. The germline V gene encodes CDR1 SGHTA and CDR2 FQGNSA. Written as DNA, the CDR3 is TGTGCCAGCAGCTTAGGTGGCAGAGGAGAGACCCAGTACTTC. It yields the protein CASSLGGRGETQYF.

The rearrangement uses TRBV25-1 and TRBJ1-4, with D possibly TRBD1 on 5 matching bases. V was cut by 1 base and J by 6 bases, with 18 bases left in between. Per the germline V gene, CDR1 is MGHDK and CDR2 is SYGVNS. CDR3 size: 17 residues. DNA for the CDR3: TGTGCCAGCAGTGAATGGTCGGGAAGGGGCGCGGATGAAAAACTGTTTTTT. Its translation is CASSEWSGRGADEKLFF.

This sequence joins TRBV15 and TRBJ1-5; D possibly corresponds to TRBD1 (6 bases). The V gene lost 4 bases and the J gene lost 2 bases, with 12 bases spanning the gap. Germline CDR1 is LNHNV and CDR2 is YYDKDF (reference sequence). This CDR3 has 15 amino acids. As DNA, the CDR3 is TGTGCCACCAGCATGAACAGGGTCGGCAATCAGCCCCAGCATTTT. Its translation: CATSMNRVGNQPQHF.

The CDR3 DNA is TGTGCCAGCAGGCTTTCCGGGACAGGGTTCCACGAGCAGTACTTC. Amino acids: CASRLSGTGFHEQYF. V gene TRBV6-6 combines with J gene TRBJ2-7; 9 bases are shared with TRBD1. The length of the CDR3 is 15 residues. V dropped 6 bases and J dropped 5; count of bases not matched to a gene: 11. Germline-derived CDR1 and CDR2 are MNHNY and SVGAGI (reference sequence).

The CDR3 spells CASSSTGHHVGYTF. In DNA form, the CDR3 reads TGTGCCAGCAGCTCCACGGGGCACCACGTTGGCTACACCTTC. The chain has TRBV14 and TRBJ1-2; TRBD1 might be the D (5 bases). The CDR3 contains 14 residues. Trimming cost V 5 bases and J 7 bases, with 17 bases left between them. Per germline, CDR1 SGHDN and CDR2 FVKESK.

The gene calls are TRBV18 and TRBJ2-5; 8 bases align to TRBD1. The end of the DNA aligns better with TRBJ2-7, so the J call may be wrong. Per the germline V gene, CDR1 is KGHSH and CDR2 is LQKENI. The CDR3 has 16 residues. CDR3 amino acids: CASSPTTGGISVEQYF. DNA for the CDR3: TGTGCCAGCTCTCCTACAACAGGGGGTATCAGCGTCGAGCAGTACTTC.

The chain links TRBV4-1 to TRBJ2-7; no clear D. Trimming took off 4 bases at V and 3 bases at J, with 13 bases between the two ends. In germline, CDR1 is MGHRA, CDR2 YSYEKL. CDR3 length: 14 residues. Here the CDR3 DNA reads TGCGCCAGCAGCCGGCCTGGCAGAAACTACGAGCAGTACTTC. It translates to CASSRPGRNYEQYF.

The chain couples TRBV5-6 to TRBJ2-5, with D possibly being TRBD2 (5 bases). Trimming left V 1 base short and J 5 bases short, with 9 bases between. Germline V gene sequence: CDR1 SGHDT, CDR2 YYEEEE. CDR3 length: 13 residues. The CDR3, as DNA: TGTGCCAGCAGCTTGATTAGGGAGGAGACCCAGTACTTC. Protein: CASSLIREETQYF.

This clone appeared once. This chain links TRBV19 with TRBJ2-1, with D perhaps matching TRBD2 (6 bases). Germline CDR1 reads LNHDA; CDR2 reads SQIVND (reference sequence). This CDR3 is 16 amino acids long. The V end lost 7 bases, the J end lost 5 bases, and 21 bases lay between the germline ends. Written as DNA, the CDR3 is TGTGCCAGTAATCCAAGCACGGGGGTAAACCACAATGAGCAGTTCTTC. As protein: CASNPSTGVNHNEQFF.